This T cell receptor beta chain was recorded in a study of shared clonotypes between healthy human individuals. Overall study findings and caveats: Generally, estimated richness proved larger in naive subsets than it did in memory subsets.

The table came from immunoSEQ multiplex PCR; TCRdb's copy has only in-frame clones and leaves some out. The sample records 950,000 to 1,300,000 clones, 70% to 80% being singletons. Per the germline V gene, CDR1 is GTSNPN and CDR2 is SVGIG (reference sequence). V lost 4 bases to trimming and J lost 5 bases, with 17 bases between them. The CDR3 length is 14 residues. Details on this clone: Its specificity is not known.

The chain couples TRBV30 to TRBJ1-1, with D perhaps TRBD1 (6 bases). The sequence derives from a man between 18 and 35 years old in good health. The specimen was memory CD4+ T cells sorted from blood. The subset here: CD45RA-negative fraction. The DNA for the CDR3 is TGTGCCTGGACCCTTGCGCAGGGGCGTACTGAAGCTTTCTTT. Its protein product is CAWTLAQGRTEAFF.